What follows describes a single TCR beta chain. The data were taken from a study of OX40 agonist ivuxolimab in advanced cancers. Only in-frame clones appear in the TCRdb table, and some are missing; sequencing was by immunoSEQ multiplex PCR. The sample has about 92,000 clones, approximately 90% seen once; the top ten hold around 0.35%. CDR1 SGHDT and CDR2 YYEEEE come from the germline V gene. CDR3 length: 15 residues. With V trimmed by 0 bases and J by 13 bases, 12 bases remained unmatched. Systemic immunosuppression or autoimmune disease history was grounds to exclude patients. The rearrangement joins TRBV5-6 to TRBJ2-4, with 8 bases that match TRBD2. The starting material was CD4+ or CD8+ T cells sorted from blood, obtained in a trial of the OX40 agonist ivuxolimab. The TCR sequence derives from an adult with an advanced solid tumor such as melanoma, head and neck, liver or kidney cancer. CDR3 residues: CASSLVREGPPHQYF. CDR3 bases: TGTGCCAGCAGCTTGGTCCGGGAGGGCCCTCCCCACCAGTACTTC.